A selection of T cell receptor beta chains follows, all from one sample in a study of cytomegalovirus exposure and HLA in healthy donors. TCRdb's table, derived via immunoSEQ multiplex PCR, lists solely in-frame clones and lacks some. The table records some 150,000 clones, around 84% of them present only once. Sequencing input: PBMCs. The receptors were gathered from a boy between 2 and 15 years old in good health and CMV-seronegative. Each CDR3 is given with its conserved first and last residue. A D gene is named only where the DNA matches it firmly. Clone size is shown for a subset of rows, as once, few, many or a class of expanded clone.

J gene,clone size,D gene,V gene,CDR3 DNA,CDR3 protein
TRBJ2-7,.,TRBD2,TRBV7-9,TGTGCCAGCAGCTTAGAGGGCGGGGGGGACTACGAGCAGTACTTC,CASSLEGGGDYEQYF
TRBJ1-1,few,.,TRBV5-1,TGCGCCAGCAGCTTGGGCGGAGGCTGGAACACTGAAGCTTTCTTT,CASSLGGGWNTEAFF
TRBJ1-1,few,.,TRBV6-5,TGTGCCAGCAGTTACCCGGAGGCTAAGAACACTGAAGCTTTCTTT,CASSYPEAKNTEAFF
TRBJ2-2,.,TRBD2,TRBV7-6,TGTGCCAGCAGCTGGACTGGACTAGCGGGCTCCAAGGGTACCGGGGAGCTGTTTTTT,CASSWTGLAGSKGTGELFF
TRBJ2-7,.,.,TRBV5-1,TGCGCCAGCAGCTTGAATGCGGTTATCCTCTCCTACGAGCAGTACTTC,CASSLNAVILSYEQYF
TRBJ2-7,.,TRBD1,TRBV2,TGTGCCAGCAGTGACGCAGGGGGTTACTCCTACGAGCAGTACTTC,CASSDAGGYSYEQYF
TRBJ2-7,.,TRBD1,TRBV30,TGTGCCTGGAGTGCAGGGGGCTACGAGCAGTACTTC,CAWSAGGYEQYF
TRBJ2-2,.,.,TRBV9,TGTGCCAGCAGCGACCGGACAGTTAACACCGGGGAGCTGTTTTTT,CASSDRTVNTGELFF
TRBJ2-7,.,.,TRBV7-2,TGTGCCAGCAGCAAAATACCAGGAAGCTCCTACGAGCAGTACTTC,CASSKIPGSSYEQYF
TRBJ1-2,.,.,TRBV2,TGTGCCAGCAGTACCTCTGGCGGCTACACCTTC,CASSTSGGYTF
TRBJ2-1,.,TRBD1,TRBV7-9,TGTGCCAGCAGCTCTTTCCGGGACAGGGAGGACAATGAGCAGTTCTTC,CASSSFRDREDNEQFF
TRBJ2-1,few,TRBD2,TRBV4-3,TGCGCCAGCAGCCATGATCTAGCGGGAGAATTAGGTGAGCAGTTCTTC,CASSHDLAGELGEQFF
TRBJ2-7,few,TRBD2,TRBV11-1,TGTGCCAGCAGCTTAGCGGGACTAGCGGGAGGCTACGAGCAGTACTTC,CASSLAGLAGGYEQYF
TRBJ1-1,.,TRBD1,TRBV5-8,TGTGCCAGCAGCTTGCTCCGGCGGACAGGGAACATGAACACTGAAGCTTTCTTT,CASSLLRRTGNMNTEAFF
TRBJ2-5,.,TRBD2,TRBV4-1,TGCGCCAGCAGCCAAGAGAGGCCGGCTAGCGGGGGGCTTTCGCTGTCTGAGACCCAGTACTTC,CASSQERPASGGLSLSETQYF
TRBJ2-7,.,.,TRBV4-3,TGCGCCAGCAGCCAAGAAGAGAGATTCTACGAGCAGTACTTC,CASSQEERFYEQYF
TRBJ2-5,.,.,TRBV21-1,TGTGCCAGCAGCAAACTAGCGGAAGAGACCCAGTACTTC,CASSKLAEETQYF
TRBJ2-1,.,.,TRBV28,TGTGCCAGCAGTATCCGGGACAAAAACAATGAGCAGTTCTTC,CASSIRDKNNEQFF
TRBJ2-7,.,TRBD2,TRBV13,TGTGCCAGCAGCGCCCTAAGGGAGGGCTACGAGCAGTACTTC,CASSALREGYEQYF
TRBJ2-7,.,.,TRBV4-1,TGCGCCAGCAGCCAAGTGGGTGGCGAGGGCTACGAGCAGTACTTC,CASSQVGGEGYEQYF
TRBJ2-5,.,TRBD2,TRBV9,TGTGCCAGCAGCGTAGGGCTAGCGGGGGGTACCGAGACCCAGTACTTC,CASSVGLAGGTETQYF
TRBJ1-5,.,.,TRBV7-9,TGTGCCAGCAGCGACCTCGAGGGTTCCCCGGCCCAGCATTTT,CASSDLEGSPAQHF
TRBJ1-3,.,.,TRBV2,TGTGCCAGCAGTGTGCGACAGTCTGGCTCTGGAAACACCATATATTTT,CASSVRQSGSGNTIYF
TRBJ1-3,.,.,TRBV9,TGTGCCAGCAGCTCAGCACGGCAGGGTTCTGGAAACACCATATATTTT,CASSSARQGSGNTIYF
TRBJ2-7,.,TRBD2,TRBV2,TGTGCCAGCAAACAGCGGGAGGGGCAAAGCTACGAGCAGTACTTC,CASKQREGQSYEQYF
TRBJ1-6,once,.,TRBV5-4,TGTGCCAGCAGCTCCGGGGGGGTTCATAATTCACCCCTCCACTTT,CASSSGGVHNSPLHF
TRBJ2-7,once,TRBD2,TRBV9,TGTGCCAGCAGCGTAACACCGGGACTAGCGGGAGGGTCCTACGAGCAGTACTTC,CASSVTPGLAGGSYEQYF
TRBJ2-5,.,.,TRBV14,TGTGCCAGCAGCCAACGGCGGGGAGCCCTTCAAGAGACCCAGTACTTC,CASSQRRGALQETQYF
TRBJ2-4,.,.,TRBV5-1,TGCGCCAGCAGCTTGCCCAGGGTTGGGATAGCCAAAAACATTCAGTACTTC,CASSLPRVGIAKNIQYF
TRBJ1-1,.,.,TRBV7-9,TGTTCCAGCAGCTTAGGGGTAGGAATCAGGGATAAGAACACTGAAGCTTTCTTT,CSSSLGVGIRDKNTEAFF
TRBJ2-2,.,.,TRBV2,TGTGCCAGCAGTCCCCGAAAGGGGAATACCGGGGAGCTGTTTTTT,CASSPRKGNTGELFF
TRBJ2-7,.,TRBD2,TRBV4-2,TGTGCCAGCAGCCAGTACGCTAGCGGGGGGAGCGAGCAGTACTTC,CASSQYASGGSEQYF
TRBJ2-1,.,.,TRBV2,TGTGCCAGCATCAGGGTGGCCTACAATGAGCAGTTCTTC,CASIRVAYNEQFF
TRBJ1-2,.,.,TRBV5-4,TGTGCCAGCAGCTTCGGGGGTGGGGTATATGGCTACACCTTC,CASSFGGGVYGYTF
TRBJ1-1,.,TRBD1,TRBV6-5,TGTGCCAGCAGACCGACCGGGACAGGGGGCGATGCTTTCTTT,CASRPTGTGGDAFF
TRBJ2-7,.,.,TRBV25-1,TGTGCCAGCAGTGAAGGGAAAAGGTATGCGGGATCTCCCAACGAGCAGTACTTC,CASSEGKRYAGSPNEQYF
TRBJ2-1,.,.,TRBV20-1,TGCAGTGTTTTCAGGGAAAATGAGCAGTTCTTC,CSVFRENEQFF
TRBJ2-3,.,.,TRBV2,TGTGCCAGCAGTGAGGGAAATCTAGCCGGCACAGATACGCAGTATTTT,CASSEGNLAGTDTQYF
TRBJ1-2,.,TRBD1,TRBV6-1,TGTGCCAGCTACCCTTTTACAGGGGGCGATGGCTACACCTTC,CASYPFTGGDGYTF
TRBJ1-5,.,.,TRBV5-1,TGCGCCAGCAGCTTGGACAGCAGGGATCAGCCCCAGCATTTT,CASSLDSRDQPQHF
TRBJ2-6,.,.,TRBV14,TGTGCCAGCAGCCGATTAAGACAAACTGGGGCCAACGTCCTGACTTTC,CASSRLRQTGANVLTF
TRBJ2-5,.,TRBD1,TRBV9,TGTGCCAGCAGCGTAGCGGCCAGGGGGATGGAGACCCAGTACTTC,CASSVAARGMETQYF
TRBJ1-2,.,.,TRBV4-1,TGCGCCAGCAGCCAAGTGCAGGGCGGTGGCTACACCTTC,CASSQVQGGGYTF
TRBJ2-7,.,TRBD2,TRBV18,TGTGCCAGCTCACCGAGAGCGGGGGGGCGGGACGAGCAGTACTTC,CASSPRAGGRDEQYF
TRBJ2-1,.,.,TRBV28,TGTGCCACCTATGCTGGAGTTGGCAATGAGCAGTTCTTC,CATYAGVGNEQFF
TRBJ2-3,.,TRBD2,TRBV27,TGTGCCAGCAGACCACTAGCGGGGAGCACAGATACGCAGTATTTT,CASRPLAGSTDTQYF
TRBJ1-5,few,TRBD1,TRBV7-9,TGTGCCAGCAGCCCGACAGGGGATAGCAATCAGCCCCAGCATTTT,CASSPTGDSNQPQHF
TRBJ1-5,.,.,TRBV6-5,TGTGCCAGCACCCGCTCTCGGGGTCAGCCCCAGCATTTT,CASTRSRGQPQHF
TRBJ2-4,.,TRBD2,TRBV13,TGTGCCAGCACCCGCCTCGGGGGGGGCGAAGGCATTCAGTACTTC,CASTRLGGGEGIQYF
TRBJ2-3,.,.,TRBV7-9,TGTGCCAGCAGCCCCGGACAAGCACCAGATACGCAGTATTTT,CASSPGQAPDTQYF
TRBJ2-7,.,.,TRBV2,TGTGCCAGCAGTGAGGGGAGAGGAAACTACGAGCAGTACTTC,CASSEGRGNYEQYF
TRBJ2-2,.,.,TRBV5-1,TGCGCCAGCAGCTTGGAAGGTACAGGGCGGACCGGGGAGCTGTTTTTT,CASSLEGTGRTGELFF
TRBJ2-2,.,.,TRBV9,TGTGCCAGCAGCGGGCAACAGAGCTCGAACACCGGGGAGCTGTTTTTT,CASSGQQSSNTGELFF
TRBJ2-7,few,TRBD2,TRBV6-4,TGTGCCAGCAGTGAGTCTAGCGGGGCCTCCTACGAGCAGTACTTC,CASSESSGASYEQYF
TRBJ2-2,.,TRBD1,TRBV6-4,TGTGCCAGCAGTGACCAAAGGACAGGGAAGGACACCGGGGAGCTGTTTTTT,CASSDQRTGKDTGELFF